The clone carrying this T cell receptor beta chain was recorded at least ten times. Its target is not known. In building TCR beta libraries, iRepertoire HTBI primers were used together with Arm-PCR of CDR3 regions. TCRdb called the multiplex PCR reads again in MiXCR, with one record for every CDR3 protein. Here the sample spans around 500,000 distinct CDR3 sequences, roughly 14% being singletons. CDR3 length equals 15 residues. Trimming took 6 bases from V and 3 from J; bases not matched to a gene: 3. This sample was included in a study of regulatory T cells in long-lasting Graves disease. Time point of the sample: newly diagnosed GD, antithyroid drugs for less than 3 months. RNA isolated from PBMCs was used to make the TCR library. Study results and caveats: Few sampled subjects may have lowered accuracy.

The sample was also linked to a second study, of T cells in Graves' hyperthyroidism and ophthalmopathy.

The sequencing used peripheral blood mononuclear cells (PBMCs), collected at new diagnosis, from a patient treated with antithyroid drugs. The receptor was derived from a man under 40 with Graves disease. This chain links TRBV12-3 or TRBV12-4 with TRBJ2-6, with TRBD2 matching 9 bases. CDR3 sequence (DNA): TGTGCCAGCAGCGGGACTAGCCGTGGGGCCAACGTCCTGACTTTC. Encoded protein: CASSGTSRGANVLTF.